This TCR beta chain was found in a study of cytotoxic CD8 clonotypes in ibrutinib-treated CLL. Study context: The study included 11 relapsed/refractory and 15 treatment-naive patients; about 17 had IGHV unmutated disease. Median treatment time before response sampling was around twelve months, range 6 to 36.

Study findings and constraints: Public clonotypes were uncommon and contracted or stayed stable on treatment. Clonality went up at the time of ibrutinib response, stayed stable in sustained remission, and later dropped back toward its baseline level at progression.

The CDR3 extends over 15 amino acids. Germline V gene lookup returns CDR1 SGHTA and CDR2 FQGNSA. Unmatched junction bases numbered 7, after V lost 2 bases and J lost 4 bases. The repertoire was sequenced with immunoSEQ multiplex PCR; TCRdb's copy has only in-frame clones and lacks some. The repertoire includes roughly 200,000 clones, around 70% of them detected once, and roughly 5.9% sits in the top ten. On this clone itself: The antigen is undetermined.

The material sequenced was PBMCs, taken after 12 months of ibrutinib treatment. This receptor was taken from a human donor with chronic lymphocytic leukemia. This chain uses TRBV7-2 with TRBJ1-2; 7 bases are shared with TRBD1. The CDR3 is CASSLPGTDVYGYTF. The CDR3 DNA sequence: TGTGCCAGCAGCTTACCCGGGACAGACGTCTATGGCTACACCTTC.